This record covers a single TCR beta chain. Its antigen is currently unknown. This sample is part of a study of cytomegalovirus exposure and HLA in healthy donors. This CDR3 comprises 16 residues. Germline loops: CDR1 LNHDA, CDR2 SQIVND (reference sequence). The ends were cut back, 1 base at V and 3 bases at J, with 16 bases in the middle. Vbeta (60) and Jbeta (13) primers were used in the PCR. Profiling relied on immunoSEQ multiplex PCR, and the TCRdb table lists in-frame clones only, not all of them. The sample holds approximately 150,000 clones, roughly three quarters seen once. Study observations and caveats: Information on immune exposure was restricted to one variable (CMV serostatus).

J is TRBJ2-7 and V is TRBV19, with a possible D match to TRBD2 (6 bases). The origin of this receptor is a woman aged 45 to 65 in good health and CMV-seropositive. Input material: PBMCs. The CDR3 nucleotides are TGTGCCAGTAGTATAGGTCCGGAGGGGAACTACTACGAGCAGTACTTC. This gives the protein CASSIGPEGNYYEQYF.